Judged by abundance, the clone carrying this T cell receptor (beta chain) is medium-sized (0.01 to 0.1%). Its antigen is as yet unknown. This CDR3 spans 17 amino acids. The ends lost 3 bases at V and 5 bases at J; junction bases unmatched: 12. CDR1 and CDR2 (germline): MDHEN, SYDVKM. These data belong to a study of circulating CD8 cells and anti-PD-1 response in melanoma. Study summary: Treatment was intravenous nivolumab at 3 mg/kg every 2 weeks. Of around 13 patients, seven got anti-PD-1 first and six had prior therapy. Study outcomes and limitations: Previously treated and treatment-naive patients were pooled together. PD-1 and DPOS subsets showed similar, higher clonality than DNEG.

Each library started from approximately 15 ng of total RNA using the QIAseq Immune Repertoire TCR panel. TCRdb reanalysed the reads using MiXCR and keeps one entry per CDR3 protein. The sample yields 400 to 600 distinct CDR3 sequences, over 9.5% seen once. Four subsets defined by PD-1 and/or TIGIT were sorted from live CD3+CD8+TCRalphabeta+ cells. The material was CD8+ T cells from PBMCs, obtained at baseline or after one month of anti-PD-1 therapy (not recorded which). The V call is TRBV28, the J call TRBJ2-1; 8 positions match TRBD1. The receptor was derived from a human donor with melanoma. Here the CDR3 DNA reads TGTGCCAGCAGTTTCCCCCCGACAGGGGTGATGGACAATGAGCAGTTCTTC. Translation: CASSFPPTGVMDNEQFF.